This T cell receptor beta chain was retrieved from a study of OX40 agonist ivuxolimab in advanced cancers. Study-wide context: Ivuxolimab was an agonistic, fully human IgG2 monoclonal antibody directed against OX40 (CD134), a costimulatory receptor. Intravenous ivuxolimab was administered to patients every 2 weeks at six dose levels: 0.01, 0.1, 0.3, 1.5, 3 and 10 mg/kg. Of the approximately 54 patients in dose escalation, 19 had hepatocellular carcinoma, about 15 had melanoma, 9 had renal cell carcinoma and 9 had head and neck cancer. A male proportion of almost 85% and a mean age of about 60 years, ranging from roughly 20 to 80, were recorded for the dose-escalation cohort. Patients were allowed to have had prior anti-PD-1, anti-PD-L1 or anti-CTLA-4 therapy, and 40% of the dose-escalation patients had been treated with checkpoint inhibitors. Partial responses were achieved by three dose-escalation patients, of whom one had hepatocellular carcinoma and two had cutaneous melanoma. Peripheral TCRbeta sequencing was intended to test whether TCR sequence diversity was altered and clonal T-cell expansion was caused by ivuxolimab. The paper describes the monotherapy dose-escalation part (N ≈ 50 patients) of the phase I trial of ivuxolimab. What the study reported, not specific to this receptor: After ivuxolimab, CD8+ T cells had more expanded clones than CD4+ T cells on average. The antigen specificity of the clonally expanded peripheral T cells was not determined. Low levels of normalized T-cell clonal expansion were also seen in some patients who did not respond. In the 0.1-3.0 mg/kg groups, partial responders were among the patients with the lowest normalized peripheral clonal expansion, particularly in CD8+ T cells. At doses of 0.1 to 3.0 mg/kg, clonal expansion of both CD4+ and CD8+ blood T cells was observed from baseline to week 6.

This clone has more than one count but fewer than ten. Its recognized antigen is unknown. Base qualities are not at hand, and no much larger clone is one base apart. The trial excluded patients who had a history of autoimmune disease or were on systemic immunosuppression. Peripheral blood for TCR sequencing was collected from all dose cohorts at baseline, on cycle 4 day 1, and on cycle 7 day 1. The samples were drawn from a first-in-human, open-label, multicenter phase I dose-escalation trial of ivuxolimab. Adults with locally advanced or metastatic head and neck squamous cell, hepatocellular, melanoma or renal cell carcinoma were enrolled in the trial. Before TCR sequencing, CD4+ and CD8+ T cells were separately sorted from peripheral blood. To sequence the TCRbeta CDR3 region, genomic DNA was isolated from the sorted cells. TCRbeta CDR3 regions were sequenced using the immunoSEQ Assay. This is the immuneACCESS table as TCRdb keeps it, with only in-frame sequences that have V and J called. A part of the clones is gone; compared with another copy, unresolved V genes explain less than half, and the rest is unexplained. The sample table contains more than 55,000 clones; only one count was recorded for approximately 80% of them. The ten largest clonotypes hold 6.3% of the sample.

V loses 2 bases, J loses 4 bases, and the germline ends lie 5 bases apart. The CDR3 runs 12 residues from the cysteine to the phenylalanine. The read is trimmed to its CDR3 DNA, 36 bases read in frame from base 1. The germline V gene provides CDR1 MNHEY and CDR2 SVGAGI. Sequences were derived from CD4+ or CD8+ T cells sorted from blood, sampled in a trial of the OX40 agonist ivuxolimab. The V and J segments used are TRBV6-5 and TRBJ1-2, with the identity of the D gene unclear. This receptor was obtained from an adult with an advanced solid tumor such as melanoma, head and neck, liver or kidney cancer. The CDR3 reads as follows: CASSYLSYGYTF. The DNA sequence is given as TGTGCCAGCAGTTACCTCAGCTATGGCTACACCTTC.